These 30 T cell receptor beta chains came from one sample sequenced in a study of T cells in Graves' hyperthyroidism and ophthalmopathy. It was RNA transcripts that yielded the amplified TCR beta CDR3 regions. In the first-round RT-PCR of the TCR CDR3, the HTBI primer set was used. Using its own MiXCR run on the multiplex PCR reads, TCRdb lists one record per CDR3 protein. Among approximately 870,000 distinct CDR3 sequences listed, roughly 37% were seen once. Sample: blood. The receptor source for this set is a man between 18 and 35 years old with Graves' hyperthyroidism.

This clonotype turned up a few times. The V and J genes are TRBV10-1 and TRBJ2-1; 9 bases are shared with TRBD1. The CDR3 has 15 residues. Germline V gene data show CDR1 as WNHNN and CDR2 as SYGVQD (reference sequence). V lost 6 bases and J lost 4; bases outside the gene matches: 7. The CDR3 nucleotides are TGCGCCAGCAGGGAGGGACAGGGAGGGTACAATGAGCAGTTCTTC. This sequence encodes CASREGQGGYNEQFF.

With regard to this clonotype: The conserved phenylalanine or tryptophan is not found at the CDR3 terminus, so this likely reflects a read error. This sequence joins TRBV29-1 and TRBJ2-7; TRBD1 might be the D (6 bases). Trimming left V 8 bases short and J 0 bases short, with 17 bases between. Per the germline V gene, CDR1 is SQVTM and CDR2 is ANQGSEA. This CDR3 is 14 amino acids long. Written as DNA, the CDR3 is TGCAGCTCCCAGGGGCAGGGGAGCTCCTACGAGCAGTACCTC. It encodes CSSQGQGSSYEQYL.

V usage is TRBV7-3 and J usage is TRBJ2-2; the D is unclear. The ends were cut back, 1 base at V and 10 bases at J, with 7 bases in the middle. CDR3 length: 12 residues. In germline, CDR1 is SGHTA, CDR2 FQGTGA. Here the CDR3 DNA reads TGTGCCAGCAGCTTAAGGGCAGAGGAGCTGTTTTTT. This sequence encodes CASSLRAEELFF.

The V and J genes are TRBV7-6 and TRBJ2-7; 8 nucleotides align to TRBD2. CDR3 length equals 16 residues. The germline V gene encodes CDR1 SGHVS and CDR2 FNYEAQ. The V gene end was trimmed by 2 bases and the J gene end by 0 bases; junction bases not matched to a gene: 6. The CDR3 bases are TGTGCCAGCAGCTTATCCGGGGGGGCCTCCTCCTACGAGCAGTACTTC. This encodes CASSLSGGASSYEQYF. Based on the CDR3 plus reference TRBV7-6 and TRBJ2-7, the full variable domain is GAGVSQSPRYKVTKRGQDVALRCDPISGHVSLYWYRQALGQGPEFLTYFNYEAQQDKSGLPNDRFSAERPEGSISTLTIQRTEQRDSAMYRCASSLSGGASSYEQYFGPGTRLTVT.

The chain carries TRBV11-2 and TRBJ2-7, with 8 bases matching TRBD1. This CDR3 region has 15 residues. Per germline, CDR1 SGHAT and CDR2 FQNNGV. V lost 5 bases and J lost 6; bases outside the gene matches: 12. CDR3 in DNA: TGTGCCAGCAGCAAATCCCGGGCAGGGGGCAGCGAGCAGTACTTC. This gives the protein CASSKSRAGGSEQYF.

The chain employs TRBV19 and TRBJ2-7; 10 nucleotides line up with TRBD2. V trimming: 6 bases; J trimming: 6 bases; junction bases outside the gene matches: 5. Germline values: CDR1 LNHDA, CDR2 SQIVND (reference sequence). The CDR3 is made up of 13 amino acids. CDR3 amino acids: CASRVSSGSEQYF. For the CDR3, the DNA is TGTGCCAGTAGGGTATCTAGCGGGAGCGAGCAGTACTTC.

The V gene is TRBV20-1, the J gene TRBJ2-2, with a possible D match to TRBD1 (5 bases). Trimming removed 5 bases from V and 4 bases from J, with 14 bases in between. The germline V gene encodes CDR1 DFQATT and CDR2 SNEGSKA (reference sequence). The CDR3 sequence is 14 residues long. The CDR3 DNA reads as TGCAGTGCTGGGGCCGGGCCTAGCACCGGGGAGCTGTTTTTT. It specifies CSAGAGPSTGELFF.

Remarks on this clonotype: A much larger clone is a single base away; this may be a read error. V and J are TRBV29-1 and TRBJ2-5; TRBD2 is a possible D gene (7 bases). The CDR3 is 15 amino acids. With 0 bases removed from V and 5 bases from J, the gap between germline ends came to 16 bases. Germline CDR1 SQVTM, CDR2 ANQGSEA. The CDR3 DNA is TGCAGCGTTGAAGATCGGGGGGCCGTTTTTGAGACCCAGTACTTC. It yields the protein CSVEDRGAVFETQYF.

This clonotype has at least ten counts. The chain links TRBV7-9 to TRBJ2-7; perhaps TRBD1 as D (6 bases). In germline, CDR1 is SEHNR, CDR2 FQNEAQ (reference sequence). The CDR3 sequence is 13 residues long. V lost 5 bases to trimming and J lost 4 bases, with 12 bases between them. The CDR3 nucleotides are TGTGCCAGCAGCAACAGGGAAAGATACGAGCAGTACTTC. Translation: CASSNRERYEQYF.

This rearrangement joins TRBV7-9 to TRBJ1-3, with TRBD1 as a possible D gene (5 bases). The length of the CDR3 is 14 residues. V was cut by 4 bases and J by 8 bases, with 15 bases left in between. The V gene's germline CDR1 is SEHNR and CDR2 FQNEAQ (reference sequence). CDR3: CASSSTGGGYTIYF. For the CDR3, the DNA is TGTGCCAGCAGCTCCACCGGGGGAGGCTACACCATATATTTT.

The rearrangement links TRBV10-3 to TRBJ2-7, with 7 bases that match TRBD2. The junction had 7 bases not matched to a gene; V was cut back by 5 bases and J by 6 bases. CDR1 and CDR2 (germline): ENHRY, SYGVKD. The CDR3 runs 13 residues. The DNA for the CDR3 is TGTGCCATCAGTCGGGCGGGAGTCGCCGAGCAGTACTTC. Amino acids: CAISRAGVAEQYF.

This sequence joins TRBV11-2 and TRBJ2-7, with a tentative D call TRBD1 (6 bases). This CDR3 contains 17 residues. Germline V lookup: CDR1 SGHAT, CDR2 FQNNGV. Trimming took 3 bases from V and 2 from J, leaving 20 bases between them. The CDR3 coding sequence is TGTGCCAGCAGCTTGGCCAGGGGACCCAGTCGAACCTACGAGCAGTACTTC. This sequence encodes CASSLARGPSRTYEQYF.

The CDR3 DNA is TGTGCCAGCAGCTTTATGTACGAGCAGTACTTC. It specifies CASSFMYEQYF. This chain joins TRBV5-4 and TRBJ2-7; D not certain. CDR1 is SGHNT and CDR2 is YYREEE in the germline V gene (reference sequence). The V end lost 2 bases, the J end lost 4 bases, and 4 bases lay between the germline ends. The CDR3 consists of 11 residues. Using reference TRBV5-4 and TRBJ2-7 for the parts outside the CDR3, the full variable domain is ETGVTQSPTHLIKTRGQQVTLRCSSQSGHNTVSWYQQALGQGPQFIFQYYREEENGRGNFPPRFSGLQFPNYSSELNVNALELDDSALYLCASSFMYEQYFGPGTRLTVT.

In this sample, this clonotype turned up many times. This sequence joins TRBV19 and TRBJ1-1; 8 positions agree with TRBD1. This CDR3 has 15 amino acids. Germline values: CDR1 LNHDA, CDR2 SQIVND (reference sequence). J lost 3 bases, V lost 3 bases, and 6 bases had no gene match. DNA for the CDR3: TGTGCCAGTAGTATCCTGGGACAGGATGACACTGAAGCTTTCTTT. Protein product: CASSILGQDDTEAFF.

This clonotype has a count of ten or more. CDR3 in amino acids: CASSPLGASNYGYTF. The CDR3 coding sequence is TGTGCCAGCAGTCCGCTAGGGGCATCTAACTATGGCTACACCTTC. This rearrangement joins TRBV25-1 to TRBJ1-2, with D perhaps TRBD1 (5 bases). The CDR3 is made up of 15 amino acids. V was pared by 5 bases and J by 0 bases, with 13 bases between. The germline CDR1 and CDR2 sequences are MGHDK and SYGVNS.

The table lists this clonotype with many counts. The genes are TRBV7-6 and TRBJ2-7; 11 bases line up with TRBD1. Germline lookup yields CDR1 SGHVS and CDR2 FNYEAQ. CDR3 size: 16 residues. V lost 2 bases, J lost 6 bases, and 9 bases stayed unmatched. This CDR3 is CASSLTGQGAPSEQYF. CDR3 DNA sequence: TGTGCCAGCAGCTTAACCGGACAGGGGGCACCAAGCGAGCAGTACTTC.

Remarks on this clonotype: Sequence at one end of the junction differs from germline and may be a read error. The chain is built from TRBV7-2 and TRBJ2-7, with D unresolved. The CDR3 has 14 amino acids. CDR1 is SGHTA and CDR2 is FQGNSA in the germline V gene. The chain's CDR3 is CASSQGSDSYGQYF. In DNA form, the CDR3 reads TGTGCCAGCAGCCAAGGTTCCGACTCCTACGGGCAGTACTTC.

In this sample, this clonotype turned up many times. This chain links TRBV12-3 or TRBV12-4 with TRBJ2-7; 13 bases line up with TRBD2. This CDR3 has 14 residues. V was clipped by 7 bases and J by 9 bases; unmatched bases: 9. The DNA for the CDR3 is TGTGCCAGCACGAGCGGACTAGCGGGAGAGGTGCAGTACTTC. Translation gives CASTSGLAGEVQYF.

This clonotype showed up just a few times. V usage is TRBV7-2 and J usage is TRBJ2-7, with a possible D match to TRBD2 (7 bases). V lost 1 base to trimming and J lost 11 bases, with 15 bases between them. This CDR3 contains 13 residues. Germline loops: CDR1 SGHTA, CDR2 FQGNSA. For the CDR3, the DNA is TGTGCCAGCAGCTTAGTCGGGGGGCCCCGGGAGTACTTC. It yields the protein CASSLVGGPREYF.

The chain links TRBV2 to TRBJ1-6; D might be TRBD1 (5 bases). The V end lost 5 bases, the J end lost 7 bases, and 12 bases lay between the germline ends. This CDR3 contains 14 residues. From germline, CDR1 is SNHLY and CDR2 FYNNEI. DNA of the CDR3: TGTGCCAGCAGTCGGGAGGGGCCGAATTCACCCCTCCACTTT. Protein product: CASSREGPNSPLHF.

This clonotype was detected many times. J is TRBJ1-1 and V is TRBV19, with D unclear. V was pared by 3 bases and J by 1 base, with 6 bases between. Germline CDR1 reads LNHDA; CDR2 reads SQIVND (reference sequence). This CDR3 contains 13 residues. The chain's CDR3 is CASSMVRNTEAFF. In nucleotides, the CDR3 is TGTGCCAGTAGTATGGTGAGGAACACTGAAGCTTTCTTT.

This rearrangement joins TRBV7-9 to TRBJ2-7, with 8 nucleotides matching TRBD1. The CDR3 loop spans 16 amino acids. Germline V lookup: CDR1 SEHNR, CDR2 FQNEAQ (reference sequence). With V trimmed by 5 bases and J by 4 bases, 13 bases remained unmatched. The CDR3 sequence is CASSTYTGTGTYEQYF. As DNA, the CDR3 is TGTGCCAGCAGCACCTACACCGGGACAGGAACATACGAGCAGTACTTC.

In DNA, the CDR3 is TGCGCCAGCAGCCAAGGACAGATGTATGGCTACACCTTC. Translation: CASSQGQMYGYTF. The chain couples TRBV4-1 to TRBJ1-2, with D tentatively TRBD1 (5 bases). Trimming took 1 base from V and 5 from J, leaving 8 bases between them. This CDR3 contains 13 residues. Germline V gene sequence: CDR1 MGHRA, CDR2 YSYEKL.

This clonotype was seen at least ten times. This chain uses TRBV2 with TRBJ2-7, with D perhaps TRBD1 (6 bases). CDR1 SNHLY and CDR2 FYNNEI come from the germline V gene. V was pared by 6 bases and J by 3 bases, with 9 bases between. The CDR3 spans 12 residues. The CDR3 region is CASRGHFYEQYF. In DNA form, the CDR3 reads TGTGCCAGCAGGGGACACTTCTACGAGCAGTACTTC.

This clonotype has ten or more counts. This sequence joins TRBV6-6 and TRBJ1-6; 7 bases fit TRBD1. There are 13 residues in the CDR3. J was trimmed by 8 bases and V by 7 bases; bases with no gene match: 5. Germline-derived CDR1 and CDR2 are MNHNY and SVGAGI (reference sequence). CDR3 nucleotide sequence: TGTGCCAGCACAACAGGGGCGGATTCACCCCTCCACTTT. Encoded protein: CASTTGADSPLHF.

Comments on this clonotype: With a much larger clone just one base away, this may be a read error. This chain joins TRBV2 and TRBJ1-4; D is unresolved. There are 14 residues in the CDR3. Trimming took off 6 bases at V and 1 base at J, with 9 bases between the two ends. Germline loops: CDR1 SNHLY, CDR2 FYNNEI. The DNA for the CDR3 is TGTGCCAGCAGCGAGAGTGGAACTAATGAAAAACTGTTTTTT. Translating it yields CASSESGTNEKLFF.

The chain recombines TRBV7-2 with TRBJ1-4, with D unclear. Trimming removed 1 base from V and 7 bases from J, with 10 bases in between. The CDR3 is 14 amino acids. Looked up from germline, CDR1 is SGHTA and CDR2 is FQGNSA. The CDR3 spells CASSLVAGGEKLFF. CDR3 coding DNA: TGTGCCAGCAGCTTAGTGGCGGGCGGTGAAAAACTGTTTTTT.

V is TRBV9 and J is TRBJ2-2; TRBD2 matches at 13 bases. Losses at the gene ends were 3 bases for V and 0 bases for J; bases not matched to a gene: 2. Germline CDR1 reads SGDLS; CDR2 reads YYNGEE. The CDR3 covers 17 residues. In DNA form, the CDR3 reads TGTGCCAGCAGCGGGACTAGCGGGGGCGCGAACACCGGGGAGCTGTTTTTT. It translates to CASSGTSGGANTGELFF.

At least ten counts were recorded for this clonotype. The V call is TRBV20-1, the J call TRBJ2-5; D not certain. Per germline, CDR1 DFQATT and CDR2 SNEGSKA (reference sequence). Trimming removed 1 base at V and 5 bases at J, with 14 bases between. The CDR3 consists of 14 residues. This CDR3 reads CSARGFFGFETQYF. The CDR3 nucleotides read TGCAGTGCTAGAGGGTTCTTCGGGTTCGAGACCCAGTACTTC.

A word on this clonotype: Possible read error: a much larger clone is one base away. The genes are TRBV7-9 and TRBJ1-6; unclear D gene. This CDR3 has 11 residues. Germline-derived CDR1 and CDR2 are SEHNR and FQNEAQ (reference sequence). Trimming removed 8 bases at V and 13 bases at J, with 12 bases between. The CDR3 region has the DNA TGTGCCAGCGCCTCAGACATGCCCCTCCACTTT. It encodes CASASDMPLHF.